This T cell receptor (beta chain) comes out of a study of blood T cell repertoires in COVID-19. The wider study: Spain, Italy and the United States supplied samples that represented acute and convalescent COVID-19.

Authors' analysis steps: Counts of nucleated cells, estimated from reference gene primer amplification, were obtained. Repertoires were generated with immunoSEQ multiplex PCR, while TCRdb's copy carries only in-frame clones and drops some. V and J calls and clone size come straight from that table; D and trimming were deduced from the DNA. The table includes under 300,000 clones, about four fifths detected once. This clone was detected once. The TCR was taken from a woman between 35 and 50 years old who had recovered from COVID-19. The sequenced material came from peripheral blood.

The CDR3 loop reads CASSTGGLTEAFF. The CDR3 DNA reads TGTGCCAGCAGCACAGGGGGCTTGACTGAAGCTTTCTTT. The gene calls are TRBV7-9 and TRBJ1-1; 9 bases are shared with TRBD1. There are 13 residues in the CDR3. Germline assignment: CDR1 SEHNR and CDR2 FQNEAQ (reference sequence). Trimming cost V 5 bases and J 5 bases; bases outside gene matches: 3.